The rows below give T cell receptor beta chains drawn from one sample of a study of identical twins. Each CDR3 protein gets one entry after TCRdb re-called the 5' RACE reads with MiXCR. Counted here are roughly 750,000 distinct CDR3 sequences, 21% occurring once; the ten biggest clones make up about 4.3%. These data are also associated with another study on T cells expressing NK-cell markers.

The sequenced sample consisted of PBMCs. These receptors all stem from a woman younger than 30 in good health. The CDR3 runs from the conserved cysteine through the conserved F or W. The D gene is left open where the match is weak. Clone sizes are given selectively: once, few, many, or a class where the clone is expanded.

clone_size	v_call	j_call	d_call	cdr3_nt	cdr3_aa
NA	TRBV28	TRBJ2-3	TRBD2	TGTGCCAGCAGCTTCACGACCGCGGGAGACCCCGCGGCAGATACGCAGTATTTT	CASSFTTAGDPAADTQYF
NA	TRBV9	TRBJ2-5	NA	TGTGCCAGCAGCGTAGAAGACGGGCGCATCCAAGAGACCCAGTACTTC	CASSVEDGRIQETQYF
NA	TRBV2	TRBJ2-3	TRBD2	TGTGCCAGCAGGGAGGGACTAGCGGGGGTTGCAGATACGCAGTATTTT	CASREGLAGVADTQYF
NA	TRBV7-2	TRBJ1-2	NA	TGTGCCAGCAGCCCACAGAGTAACTATGGCTACACCTTC	CASSPQSNYGYTF
NA	TRBV15	TRBJ2-3	NA	TGTGCCACCAGCAGAGGAGGGGGGGAGGATACGCAGTATTTT	CATSRGGGEDTQYF
NA	TRBV29-1	TRBJ2-3	NA	TGCAGCGTTAGTACCGCCTGGGATACGCAGTATTTT	CSVSTAWDTQYF
many	TRBV10-3	TRBJ2-3	NA	TGTGCCATCGGGTCGGGAAGCCGGGCAGATACGCAGTATTTT	CAIGSGSRADTQYF
many	TRBV20-1	TRBJ2-7	NA	TGCAGTGCTACCCTCATGGGGAACTCCCACGAGCAGTACTTC	CSATLMGNSHEQYF
NA	TRBV7-9	TRBJ2-3	NA	TGTGCCAGCAGTTCCCAGGCGGATACGCAGTATTTT	CASSSQADTQYF
NA	TRBV15	TRBJ1-4	NA	TGTGCCACCAGCCCGGGACCGGAAAAACTGTTTTTT	CATSPGPEKLFF
few	TRBV6-1	TRBJ2-7	TRBD1	TGTGCCAGCAGCCACAGGGGCCTATCCTACGAGCAGTACTTC	CASSHRGLSYEQYF
once	TRBV2	TRBJ2-2	NA	TGTGCCAGCAAACGGGACGGCCTGAACACCGGGGAGCTGTTTTTT	CASKRDGLNTGELFF
few	TRBV20-1	TRBJ1-1	NA	TGCAGTGCTGTACTACCCATGAACACTGAAGCTTTCTTT	CSAVLPMNTEAFF
many	TRBV5-1	TRBJ1-4	NA	TGCGCCAGCAGCTTGAGTGGGGGTAATGAAAAACTGTTTTTT	CASSLSGGNEKLFF
few	TRBV21-1	TRBJ2-7	NA	TGTGCCAGCAGTGTAACAGGGAGGGAGTTCTACGAGCAGTACTTC	CASSVTGREFYEQYF
few	TRBV25-1	TRBJ2-5	TRBD2	TGTGCCAGCGGACACCGATTGCGGCGGGAGAAGGAGACCCAGTACTTC	CASGHRLRREKETQYF
many	TRBV24-1	TRBJ2-1	TRBD2	TGTGCCACGTCGACTAGCGGGGTTTACAATGAGCAGTTCTTC	CATSTSGVYNEQFF
NA	TRBV5-1	TRBJ2-7	NA	TGCGCCAGCAGCTTGAAAATTTCCGGGAACGAGCAGTACTTC	CASSLKISGNEQYF
few	TRBV15	TRBJ2-7	NA	TGTGCCACCAGCAGGGATAGTGGGGGGTACGAGCAGTACTTC	CATSRDSGGYEQYF
few	TRBV5-1	TRBJ2-7	TRBD1	TGCGCCAGCAGCTCCTCCGGGACAGCCTCCTACGAGCAGTACTTC	CASSSSGTASYEQYF
many	TRBV25-1	TRBJ1-1	NA	TGTGCCAGCAGTGAATATGCAGGGCCCAGCGAGATGGGGGGAGCTTTCTTT	CASSEYAGPSEMGGAFF
few	TRBV20-1	TRBJ2-4	NA	TGCAGTGCTAGAGGGGCAGAAATTCAGTACTTC	CSARGAEIQYF
NA	TRBV5-1	TRBJ2-7	NA	TGCGCCAGCAGGTCGGACGGACTTAGGCAGTACTTC	CASRSDGLRQYF
NA	TRBV7-6	TRBJ1-6	TRBD1	TGTGCCAGCACCTCCTTTATGGACAGGGGAAATTCACCCCTCCACTTT	CASTSFMDRGNSPLHF
many	TRBV27	TRBJ2-7	NA	TGTGCCAGCCCCTCATGCTACGAGCAGTACTTC	CASPSCYEQYF
NA	TRBV10-3	TRBJ2-5	NA	TGTGCCATCAGTGAGGGAGGGGCTCAAGAGACCCAGTACTTC	CAISEGGAQETQYF
NA	TRBV12-3/TRBV12-4	TRBJ1-1	NA	TGTGCCAGCAGACCTGGGGAGGGACGGACGAACACTGAAGCTTTCTTT	CASRPGEGRTNTEAFF
few	TRBV10-2	TRBJ2-1	TRBD2	TGCGCCAGCAGTGTGACTAGCGAATACAATGAGCAGTTCTTC	CASSVTSEYNEQFF
many	TRBV6-2/TRBV6-3	TRBJ1-2	TRBD1	TGTGCCAGCAGCTCCGGGACAGGGAATTGGTGCACCTTC	CASSSGTGNWCTF
NA	TRBV5-1	TRBJ2-7	TRBD1	TGCGCCAGCAGCACGGTCGGGACAGGACCCTACGAGCAGTACTTC	CASSTVGTGPYEQYF
NA	TRBV6-1	TRBJ2-7	TRBD2	TGCGCGACTAGCGGGAGGACCAGCTCCTACGAGCAGTACTTC	CATSGRTSSYEQYF
NA	TRBV5-1	TRBJ2-1	NA	TGCGCCAGCAGCTTGGGGGCGCACCTTTACAATGAGCAGTTCTTC	CASSLGAHLYNEQFF
NA	TRBV3-1	TRBJ1-5	NA	TGTGCCAGCAGCCAAGAAGGGGGATTTGGGCAGCCCCAGCATTTT	CASSQEGGFGQPQHF
NA	TRBV7-6	TRBJ2-7	TRBD1	TGTGCCAGCAGCTCTCCTCGGGGGACAGGGGGTTCCGAGCAGTACTTC	CASSSPRGTGGSEQYF
NA	TRBV6-2/TRBV6-3	TRBJ2-3	NA	TGTGCCAGCACCTCCCCCTACACCAATACGCAGTATTTT	CASTSPYTNTQYF